Presented here are 5 T cell receptor beta chains from one specimen sequenced in a study of post-analysis software for immune sequencing data. Unique-molecular-identifier-tagged TCR beta cDNA libraries were used. TCRdb ran MiXCR on the PCR reads and lists one entry per CDR3 protein. This table has roughly 160,000 distinct CDR3 sequences, roughly 40% appearing once. Source: blood, taken after autologous hematopoietic stem cell transplantation. The receptors stem from a girl aged 10 to 17 with multiple sclerosis.

About this clonotype itself: A junction boundary mismatches the germline segment, possibly from a read error. The rearrangement links TRBV7-7 to TRBJ2-5; no clear D. Germline V gives CDR1 SSHAT, CDR2 FNYEAQ (reference sequence). CDR3 length: 13 amino acids. The DNA of the CDR3 is TGTGCTAGCAGCCCTGGGGTGGGAGAGACCCAGTACTTC. Amino acid sequence: CASSPGVGETQYF.

The chain carries TRBV12-3 or TRBV12-4 and TRBJ2-5; D is unresolved. V lost 2 bases and J 4 bases, leaving 5 bases between the germline ends. The CDR3 totals 12 residues. The CDR3 coding sequence is TGTGCCAGCAGTTTATTGGGAGAGACCCAGTACTTC. As protein: CASSLLGETQYF.

This sequence joins TRBV28 and TRBJ1-1; TRBD1 agrees at 9 bases. The CDR3 has 16 residues. V was pared by 6 bases and J by 1 base, with 9 bases of the junction left unmatched. Germline lookup yields CDR1 MDHEN and CDR2 SYDVKM. This CDR3 is CASSKLGQGQNTEAFF. CDR3 nucleotide sequence: TGTGCCAGCAGCAAACTAGGACAGGGGCAGAACACTGAAGCTTTCTTT.

The V gene is TRBV9, the J gene TRBJ2-1; 7 nucleotides match TRBD2. V was pared by 0 bases and J by 5 bases, with 8 bases of the junction left unmatched. In germline, CDR1 is SGDLS, CDR2 YYNGEE. The CDR3 extends over 16 amino acids. The CDR3 DNA reads TGTGCCAGCAGCGTAGGTCTCGCGGGAGAGGACAATGAGCAGTTCTTC. Translating gives CASSVGLAGEDNEQFF. The full variable domain, rest sourced from reference TRBV9 and TRBJ2-1, is DSGVTQTPKHLITATGQRVTLRCSPRSGDLSVYWYQQSLDQGLQFLIQYYNGEERAKGNILERFSAQQFPDLHSELNLSSLELGDSALYFCASSVGLAGEDNEQFFGPGTRLTVL.

This clonotype was seen a few times. The chain couples TRBV6-1 to TRBJ2-1; 13 nucleotides match TRBD2. Germline V CDR1 and CDR2: MNHNS, SASEGT. The V segment lost 6 bases and the J segment 7 bases; nucleotides outside the gene matches: 12. There are 17 residues in the CDR3. The CDR3 nucleotides are TGTGCCAGCAGCAGATTTACCCGGACTAGCGGGAGTAATGAGCAGTTCTTC. Translating it yields CASSRFTRTSGSNEQFF.